This T cell receptor (beta chain) was documented in a study of blood T cell repertoires in COVID-19. Background on the study: Collection of acute and convalescent COVID-19 samples took place in the United States, Italy and Spain. PBMCs, B-cell-depleted T cells, or T cells provided the cDNA or gDNA that made up the material.

In the original analysis: Reference gene primer amplification gave nucleated cell count estimates. Profiling relied on immunoSEQ multiplex PCR, and the TCRdb table lists in-frame clones only, not all of them. V, J and clone size derive from that table, while D and trimming were established from the DNA sequence. This sample yields under 300,000 clones, of which around 86% are seen a single time; around 15% belongs to the top ten. The V gene lost 4 bases and the J gene lost 5 bases, with 12 bases spanning the gap. The CDR3 is 13 residues long. From germline, CDR1 is SGHNT and CDR2 YENEEA. Cohorts were determined from participant-reported clinical history.

Sequenced material: PBMCs or T cells enriched from blood (not recorded which). The clonotype was recovered from a man younger than 30 who had recovered from COVID-19. The gene calls are TRBV11-3 and TRBJ2-7, with D maybe TRBD1 (5 bases). The CDR3 DNA sequence: TGTGCCAGCAGCTCCCCAGGGATCCACGAGCAGTACTTC. Protein product: CASSSPGIHEQYF.